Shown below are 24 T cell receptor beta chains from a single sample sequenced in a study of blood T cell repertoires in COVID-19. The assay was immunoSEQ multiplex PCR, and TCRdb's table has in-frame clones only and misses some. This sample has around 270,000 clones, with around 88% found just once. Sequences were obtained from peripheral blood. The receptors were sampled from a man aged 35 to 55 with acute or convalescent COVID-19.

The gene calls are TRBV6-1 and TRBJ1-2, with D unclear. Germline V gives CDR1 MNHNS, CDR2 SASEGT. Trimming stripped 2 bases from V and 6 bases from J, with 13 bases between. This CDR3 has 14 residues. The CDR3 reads CASSEYVQPNGYTF. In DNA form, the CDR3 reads TGTGCCAGCAGTGAATACGTACAGCCTAATGGCTACACCTTC.

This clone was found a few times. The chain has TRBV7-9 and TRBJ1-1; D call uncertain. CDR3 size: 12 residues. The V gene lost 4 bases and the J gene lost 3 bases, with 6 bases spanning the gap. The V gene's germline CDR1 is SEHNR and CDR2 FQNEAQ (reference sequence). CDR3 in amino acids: CASSSYYTEAFF. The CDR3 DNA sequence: TGTGCCAGCAGCTCTTATTACACTGAAGCTTTCTTT.

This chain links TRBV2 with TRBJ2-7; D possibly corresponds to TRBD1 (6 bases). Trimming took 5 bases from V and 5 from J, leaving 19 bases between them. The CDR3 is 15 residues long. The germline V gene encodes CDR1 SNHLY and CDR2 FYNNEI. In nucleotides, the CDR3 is TGTGCCAGCAGTCCTCCGGGTCAGGGGCAGGACGAGCAGTACTTC. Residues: CASSPPGQGQDEQYF.

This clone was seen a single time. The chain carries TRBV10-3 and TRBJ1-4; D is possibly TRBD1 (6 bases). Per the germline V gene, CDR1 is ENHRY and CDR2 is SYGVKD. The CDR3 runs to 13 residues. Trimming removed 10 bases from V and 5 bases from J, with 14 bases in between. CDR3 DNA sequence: TGTGCCACTTCGACAGGAGGAAATGAAAAACTGTTTTTT. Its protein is CATSTGGNEKLFF.

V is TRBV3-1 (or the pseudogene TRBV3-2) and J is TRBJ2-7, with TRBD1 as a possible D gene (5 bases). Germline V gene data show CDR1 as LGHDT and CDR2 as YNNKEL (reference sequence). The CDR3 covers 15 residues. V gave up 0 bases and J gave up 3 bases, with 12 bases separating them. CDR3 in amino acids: CASSQDRTPYYEQYF. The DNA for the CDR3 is TGTGCCAGCAGCCAAGATAGGACACCCTACTACGAGCAGTACTTC.

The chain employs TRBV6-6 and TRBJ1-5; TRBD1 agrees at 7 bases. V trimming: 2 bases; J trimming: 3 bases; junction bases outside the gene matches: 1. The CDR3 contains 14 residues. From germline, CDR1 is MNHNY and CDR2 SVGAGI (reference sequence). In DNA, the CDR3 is TGTGCCAGCAGTTACGGACAGGTCAATCAGCCCCAGCATTTT. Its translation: CASSYGQVNQPQHF.

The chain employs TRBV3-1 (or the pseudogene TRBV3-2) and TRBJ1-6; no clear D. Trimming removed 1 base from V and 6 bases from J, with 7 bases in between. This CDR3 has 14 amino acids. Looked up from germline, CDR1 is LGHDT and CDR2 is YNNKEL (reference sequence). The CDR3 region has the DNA TGTGCCAGCAGCCAAGGTCCTTTTAATTCACCCCTCCACTTT. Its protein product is CASSQGPFNSPLHF.

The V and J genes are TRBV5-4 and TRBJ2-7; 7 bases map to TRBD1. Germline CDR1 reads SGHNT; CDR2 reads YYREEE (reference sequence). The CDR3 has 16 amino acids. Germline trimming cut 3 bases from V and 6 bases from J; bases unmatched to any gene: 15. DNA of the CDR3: TGTGCCAGCAGCTCACCTGGGGGACAGAGCTTGTCCGAGCAGTACTTC. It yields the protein CASSSPGGQSLSEQYF.

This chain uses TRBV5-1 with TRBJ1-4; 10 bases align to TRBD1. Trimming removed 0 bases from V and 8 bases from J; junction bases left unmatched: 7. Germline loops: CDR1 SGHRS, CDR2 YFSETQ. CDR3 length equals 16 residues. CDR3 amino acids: CASSLADRDRGEKLFF. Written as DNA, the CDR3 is TGCGCCAGCAGCTTGGCCGACCGGGACAGGGGAGAAAAACTGTTTTTT. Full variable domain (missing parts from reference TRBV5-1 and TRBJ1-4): KAGVTQTPRYLIKTRGQQVTLSCSPISGHRSVSWYQQTPGQGLQFLFEYFSETQRNKGNFPGRFSGRQFSNSRSEMNVSTLELGDSALYLCASSLADRDRGEKLFFGSGTQLSVL.

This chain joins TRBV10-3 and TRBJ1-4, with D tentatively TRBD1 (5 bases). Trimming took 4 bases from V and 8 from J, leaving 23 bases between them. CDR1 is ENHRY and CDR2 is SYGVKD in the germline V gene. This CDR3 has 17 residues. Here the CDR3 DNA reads TGTGCCATCAGTGCTTCCCCAACGGCGGGGGGAAGGGAAAAACTGTTTTTT. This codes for CAISASPTAGGREKLFF.

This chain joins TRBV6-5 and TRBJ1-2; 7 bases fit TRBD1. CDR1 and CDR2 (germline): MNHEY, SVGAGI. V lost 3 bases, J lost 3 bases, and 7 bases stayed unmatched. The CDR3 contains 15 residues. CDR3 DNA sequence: TGTGCCAGCAGTTATAGTATAGGGGGCTACTATGGCTACACCTTC. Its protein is CASSYSIGGYYGYTF.

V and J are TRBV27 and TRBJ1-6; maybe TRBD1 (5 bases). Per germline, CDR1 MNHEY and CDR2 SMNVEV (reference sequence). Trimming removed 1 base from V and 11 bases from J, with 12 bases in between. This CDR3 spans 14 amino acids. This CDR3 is CASSLLAAGPPLHF. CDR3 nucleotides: TGTGCCAGCAGTTTATTGGCAGCAGGGCCACCCCTCCACTTT.

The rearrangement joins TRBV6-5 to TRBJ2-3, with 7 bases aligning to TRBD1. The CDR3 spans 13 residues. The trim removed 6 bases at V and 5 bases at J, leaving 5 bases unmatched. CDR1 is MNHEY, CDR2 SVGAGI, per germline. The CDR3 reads CASSPQGLDTQYF. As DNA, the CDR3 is TGTGCCAGCAGCCCACAGGGGTTAGATACGCAGTATTTT.

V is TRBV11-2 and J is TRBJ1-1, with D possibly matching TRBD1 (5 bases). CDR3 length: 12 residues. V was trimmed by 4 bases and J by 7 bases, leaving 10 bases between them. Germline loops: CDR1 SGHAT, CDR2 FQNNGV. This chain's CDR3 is CASSSLQVEAFF. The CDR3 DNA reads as TGTGCCAGCAGCTCACTACAGGTTGAAGCTTTCTTT.

This chain's CDR3 is CASSPRTGGGGTEAFF. CDR3 DNA: TGTGCCAGCAGCCCGAGGACAGGGGGCGGGGGTACTGAAGCTTTCTTT. The V and J genes are TRBV9 and TRBJ1-1; 11 positions match TRBD1. Germline V gene data show CDR1 as SGDLS and CDR2 as YYNGEE. The CDR3 loop spans 16 amino acids. Trimming cost V 4 bases and J 5 bases; bases outside gene matches: 10.

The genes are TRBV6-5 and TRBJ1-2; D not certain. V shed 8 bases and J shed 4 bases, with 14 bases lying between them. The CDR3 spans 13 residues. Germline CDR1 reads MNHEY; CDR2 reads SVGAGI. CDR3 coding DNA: TGTGCCAGCGGAGCTTCAATGGGCTATGGCTACACCTTC. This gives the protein CASGASMGYGYTF.

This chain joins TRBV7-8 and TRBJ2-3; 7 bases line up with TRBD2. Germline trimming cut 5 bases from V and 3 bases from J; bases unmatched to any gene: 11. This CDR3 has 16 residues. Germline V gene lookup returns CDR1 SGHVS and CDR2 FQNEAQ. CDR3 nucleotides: TGTGCCAGCAGCCCCAGGACTAGGGTGGGGACAGATACGCAGTATTTT. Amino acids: CASSPRTRVGTDTQYF.

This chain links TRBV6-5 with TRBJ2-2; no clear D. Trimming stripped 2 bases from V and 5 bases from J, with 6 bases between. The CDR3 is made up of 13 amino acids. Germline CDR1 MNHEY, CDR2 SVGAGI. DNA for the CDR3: TGTGCCAGCAGTTACCTGCGGACCGGGGAGCTGTTTTTT. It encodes CASSYLRTGELFF.

CDR3 region: CASSGLELNLDTQYF. CDR3 bases: TGTGCCAGCAGCGGACTGGAACTGAACTTAGATACGCAGTATTTT. The chain carries TRBV7-6 and TRBJ2-3; D might be TRBD2 (5 bases). The V end lost 5 bases, the J end lost 5 bases, and 17 bases lay between the germline ends. This CDR3 is built from 15 residues. The germline V gene encodes CDR1 SGHVS and CDR2 FNYEAQ.

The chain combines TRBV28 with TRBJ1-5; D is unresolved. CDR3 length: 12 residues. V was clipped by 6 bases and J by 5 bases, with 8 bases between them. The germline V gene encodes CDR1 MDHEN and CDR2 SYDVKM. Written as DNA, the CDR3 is TGTGCCAGCAGCGTCCTCTATCAGCCCCAGCATTTT. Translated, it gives CASSVLYQPQHF.

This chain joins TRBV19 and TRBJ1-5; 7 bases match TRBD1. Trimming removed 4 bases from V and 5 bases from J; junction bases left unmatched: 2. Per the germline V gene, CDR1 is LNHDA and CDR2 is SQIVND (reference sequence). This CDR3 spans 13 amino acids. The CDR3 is CASSKGAYQPQHF. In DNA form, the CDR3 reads TGTGCCAGTAGTAAGGGGGCCTATCAGCCCCAGCATTTT.

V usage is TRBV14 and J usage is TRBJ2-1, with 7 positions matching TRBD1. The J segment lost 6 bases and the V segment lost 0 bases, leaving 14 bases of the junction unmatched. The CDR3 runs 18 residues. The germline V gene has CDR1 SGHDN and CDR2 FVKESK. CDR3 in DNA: TGTGCCAGCAGCCAAGATGAGGTCTTACGGCCAGGGGGCAATGAGCAGTTCTTC. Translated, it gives CASSQDEVLRPGGNEQFF.

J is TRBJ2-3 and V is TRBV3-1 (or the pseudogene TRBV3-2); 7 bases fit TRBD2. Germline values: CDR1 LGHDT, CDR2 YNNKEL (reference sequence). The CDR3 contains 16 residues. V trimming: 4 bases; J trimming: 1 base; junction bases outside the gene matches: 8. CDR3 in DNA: TGTGCCAGCAGCCCTCAGGGCCTAGCGGGCACAGATACGCAGTATTTT. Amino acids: CASSPQGLAGTDTQYF.

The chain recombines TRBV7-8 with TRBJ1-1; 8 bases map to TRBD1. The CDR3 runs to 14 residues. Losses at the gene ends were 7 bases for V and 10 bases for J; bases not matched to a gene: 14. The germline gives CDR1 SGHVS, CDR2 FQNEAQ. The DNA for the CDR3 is TGTGCCAGCAACGGGGCAGGGGGCGGAGGGAGAGCTTTCTTT. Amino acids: CASNGAGGGGRAFF.